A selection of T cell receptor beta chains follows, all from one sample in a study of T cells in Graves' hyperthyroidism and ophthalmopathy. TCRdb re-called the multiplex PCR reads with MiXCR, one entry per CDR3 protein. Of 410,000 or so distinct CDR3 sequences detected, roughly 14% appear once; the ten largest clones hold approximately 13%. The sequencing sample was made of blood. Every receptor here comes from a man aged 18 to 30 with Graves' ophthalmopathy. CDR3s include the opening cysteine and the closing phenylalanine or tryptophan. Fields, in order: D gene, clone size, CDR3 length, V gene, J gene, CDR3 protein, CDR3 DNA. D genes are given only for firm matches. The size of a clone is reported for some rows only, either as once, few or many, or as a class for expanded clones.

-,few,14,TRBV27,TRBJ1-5,CATSKVFSNQPQHF,TGTGCCACCTCTAAGGTTTTTAGCAATCAGCCCCAGCATTTT
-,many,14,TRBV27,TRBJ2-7,CASSLYRPTYEQYF,TGTGCCAGCAGTTTATACAGGCCAACCTACGAGCAGTACTTC
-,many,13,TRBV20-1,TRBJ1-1,CSAVPTPNTEAFF,TGCAGTGCGGTCCCGACCCCGAACACTGAAGCTTTCTTT
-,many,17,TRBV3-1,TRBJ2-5,CASSQGARTAGRETQYF,TGTGCCAGCAGCCAAGGTGCTAGGACAGCGGGTCGAGAGACCCAGTACTTC
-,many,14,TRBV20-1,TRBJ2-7,CSARTRGNSYEQYF,TGCAGTGCTAGAACAAGGGGGAACTCCTACGAGCAGTACTTC
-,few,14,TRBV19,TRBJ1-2,CASSRVDIYYGYTF,TGTGCCAGTAGTAGGGTGGACATATACTATGGCTACACCTTC
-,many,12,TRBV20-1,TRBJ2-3,CSARVGGDTQYF,TGCAGTGCTAGAGTGGGGGGAGATACGCAGTATTTT
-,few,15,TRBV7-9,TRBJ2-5,CASSFPQGGYETQYF,TGTGCCAGCAGCTTCCCCCAGGGGGGTTACGAGACCCAGTACTTC
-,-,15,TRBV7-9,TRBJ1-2,CASSLLGSNNYGYTF,TGTGCCAGCAGCTTACTGGGCAGCAATAACTATGGCTACACCTTC
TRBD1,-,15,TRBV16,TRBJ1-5,CASSQGTGVGQPQHF,TGTGCCAGCAGCCAAGGGACAGGGGTGGGTCAGCCCCAGCATTTT
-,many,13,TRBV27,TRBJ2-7,CASSLGTAIEQYF,TGTGCCAGCAGTTTAGGGACGGCGATCGAGCAGTACTTC
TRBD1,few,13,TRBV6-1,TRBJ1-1,CASSPTGVLEAFF,TGTGCCAGCAGTCCTACAGGGGTGCTTGAAGCTTTCTTT
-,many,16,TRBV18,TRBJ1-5,CASSPRGGVGNQPQHF,TGTGCCAGCTCACCAAGGGGAGGGGTAGGCAATCAGCCCCAGCATTTT
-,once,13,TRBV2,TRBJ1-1,CASRGGRDTEAFF,TGTGCCAGCAGGGGGGGGAGGGACACTGAAGCTTTCTTT
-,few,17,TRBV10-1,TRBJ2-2,CASSESWVAANTGELFF,TGCGCCAGCAGTGAGTCTTGGGTAGCAGCGAACACCGGGGAGCTGTTTTTT
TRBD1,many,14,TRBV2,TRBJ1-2,CARSLGQGNDGYTF,TGTGCCAGAAGTCTGGGACAGGGAAACGATGGCTACACCTTC
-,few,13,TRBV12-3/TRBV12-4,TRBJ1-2,CASTLRGGYGYTF,TGTGCCAGCACCCTAAGGGGAGGCTATGGCTACACCTTC
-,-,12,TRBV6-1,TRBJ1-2,CASIPDPYGYTF,TGTGCCAGCATTCCGGACCCCTATGGCTACACCTTC
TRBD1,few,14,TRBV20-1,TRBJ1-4,CSAEKTGLNEKLFF,TGCAGTGCTGAGAAGACAGGGTTAAATGAAAAACTGTTTTTT
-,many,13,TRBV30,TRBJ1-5,CAWTGGSNQPQHF,TGTGCCTGGACCGGCGGGAGCAATCAGCCCCAGCATTTT
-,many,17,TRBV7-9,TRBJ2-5,CASSSRTGLAFQETQYF,TGTGCCAGCAGCTCTCGAACAGGGCTAGCTTTCCAAGAGACCCAGTACTTC
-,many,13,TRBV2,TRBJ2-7,CASKGGDTYEQYF,TGTGCCAGCAAAGGGGGGGACACCTACGAGCAGTACTTC
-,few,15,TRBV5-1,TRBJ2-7,CASSLSAITQSRQYF,TGCGCCAGCAGCTTGTCGGCTATCACCCAGAGTAGGCAGTACTTC
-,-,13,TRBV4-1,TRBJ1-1,CASSQVATVGAFF,TGCGCCAGCAGCCAAGTGGCGACGGTAGGAGCTTTCTTT
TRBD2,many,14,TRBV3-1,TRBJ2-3,CASSQWTSPDTQYF,TGTGCCAGCAGCCAATGGACTAGCCCAGATACGCAGTATTTT
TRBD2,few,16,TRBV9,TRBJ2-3,CASSVEASGTTDTQYF,TGTGCCAGCAGCGTAGAGGCTAGCGGAACCACAGATACGCAGTATTTT
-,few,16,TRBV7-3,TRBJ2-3,CASSLRRDPWGDTQYF,TGTGCCAGCAGCTTAAGAAGGGACCCCTGGGGAGATACGCAGTATTTT
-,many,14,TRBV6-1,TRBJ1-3,CASSEAGAGSTIYF,TGTGCCAGCAGTGAGGCAGGGGCGGGCAGCACCATATATTTT
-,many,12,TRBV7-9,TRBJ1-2,CASSAGDYGYTF,TGTGCCAGCAGCGCAGGGGACTATGGCTACACCTTC
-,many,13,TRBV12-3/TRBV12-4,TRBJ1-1,CASSLAQDTEAFF,TGTGCCAGCAGTTTAGCGCAAGACACTGAAGCTTTCTTT
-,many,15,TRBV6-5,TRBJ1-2,CASSYSLSLNYGYTF,TGTGCCAGCAGTTACTCCCTATCCCTTAACTATGGCTACACCTTC
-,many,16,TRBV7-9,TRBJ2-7,CASSLAVKVVDYEQYF,TGTGCCAGCAGCTTAGCAGTCAAAGTCGTCGACTACGAGCAGTACTTC
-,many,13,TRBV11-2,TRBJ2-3,CASSPAATDTQYF,TGTGCCAGCAGCCCCGCGGCCACAGATACGCAGTATTTT
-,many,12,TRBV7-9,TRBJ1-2,CASSWTDYGYTF,TGTGCCAGCAGCTGGACAGACTATGGCTACACCTTC
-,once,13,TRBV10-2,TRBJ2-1,CASSEGRGREQFF,TGCGCCAGCAGTGAGGGAAGGGGACGCGAGCAGTTCTTC
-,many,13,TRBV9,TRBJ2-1,CASSRDWGNEQFF,TGTGCCAGCAGCCGGGACTGGGGCAATGAGCAGTTCTTC
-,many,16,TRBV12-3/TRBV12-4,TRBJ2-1,CASSFRNSGSYNEQFF,TGTGCCAGCAGTTTTCGTAATAGCGGATCCTACAATGAGCAGTTCTTC